One and the same sample provided the 29 T cell receptor beta chains below, sequenced in a study of Ad26.COV2.S vaccination and SARS-CoV-2 variants. The sample's treatment: around 19 received Ad26.COV2.S at low or high dose, single or two shots; about 5 received placebo; per-sample allocation not given. Samples analyzed were those drawn on day 63 after the first vaccine or placebo injection. The assay was immunoSEQ multiplex PCR, and TCRdb's table has in-frame clones only and misses some. Altogether a few hundred thousand clones are present, about nine tenths being singletons, with the ten largest covering roughly 3.6%. The sequenced sample was peripheral blood, obtained in a trial of Ad26.COV2.S vaccine versus placebo. These receptors all come from a person between 18 and 59 years old who received the Ad26.COV2.S COVID-19 vaccine or a placebo.

The chain employs TRBV7-9 and TRBJ2-1; possibly TRBD1 for D (5 bases). CDR3 length: 16 residues. Trimming removed 5 bases from V and 0 bases from J, with 14 bases in between. Germline V gene sequence: CDR1 SEHNR, CDR2 FQNEAQ (reference sequence). The CDR3 loop reads CASSPVQGLSYNEQFF. As DNA, the CDR3 is TGTGCCAGCAGCCCCGTCCAGGGCCTCTCCTACAATGAGCAGTTCTTC.

The chain has TRBV28 and TRBJ2-4, with D possibly being TRBD1 (7 bases). The V gene's germline CDR1 is MDHEN and CDR2 SYDVKM. The V and J ends lost 6 bases and 0 bases respectively, with 15 bases between them. The length of the CDR3 is 16 residues. The CDR3 bases are TGTGCCAGCAGGACCACAGGGGAGGTAGCCAAAAACATTCAGTACTTC. Protein: CASRTTGEVAKNIQYF.

A word on this clone: One end of the junction does not line up with germline, which may come from a read error. The chain joins TRBV5-1 to TRBJ1-2, with a possible D match to TRBD1 (6 bases). The CDR3 length is 11 residues. Germline V gives CDR1 SGHRS, CDR2 YFSETQ. The CDR3 spells CASETRDTNGF. The CDR3 bases are TGCGCCAGCGAGACCCGGGACACCAACGGCTTC.

This chain connects TRBV6-5 to TRBJ1-5; TRBD1 might be the D (6 bases). Germline values: CDR1 MNHEY, CDR2 SVGAGI. V shed 5 bases and J shed 5 bases, with 16 bases lying between them. The CDR3 loop spans 15 amino acids. The CDR3 region has the DNA TGTGCCAGCAGTCAACAGGGCCAAGTTCATCAGCCCCAGCATTTT. Encoded protein: CASSQQGQVHQPQHF.

This clone showed up just once. This chain uses TRBV30 with TRBJ1-1; D not resolved. Germline V gene sequence: CDR1 GTSNPN, CDR2 SVGIG (reference sequence). The CDR3 is 13 residues long. V shed 3 bases and J shed 2 bases, with 10 bases lying between them. This chain's CDR3 is CAWRTPQNTEAFF. CDR3 DNA sequence: TGTGCCTGGAGGACCCCACAAAACACTGAAGCTTTCTTT.

J is TRBJ1-1 and V is TRBV30; D gene uncertain. Germline V gene sequence: CDR1 GTSNPN, CDR2 SVGIG (reference sequence). The CDR3 has 13 amino acids. V dropped 3 bases and J dropped 1 base, with 9 bases sitting between them. The CDR3 nucleotides are TGTGCCTGGAGGTCAGAAGAGAACACTGAAGCTTTCTTT. Translating it yields CAWRSEENTEAFF.

The chain links TRBV9 to TRBJ2-2; 9 bases map to TRBD1. Germline assignment: CDR1 SGDLS and CDR2 YYNGEE. The V gene end was trimmed by 0 bases and the J gene end by 3 bases; junction bases not matched to a gene: 3. The CDR3 length is 16 residues. As DNA, the CDR3 is TGTGCCAGCAGCGTAGGGGACAGGGCCTACACCGGGGAGCTGTTTTTT. Protein sequence: CASSVGDRAYTGELFF.

The J gene is TRBJ1-1, the V gene TRBV18, with 9 bases lining up with TRBD1. V dropped 2 bases and J dropped 1; count of bases not matched to a gene: 14. The CDR3 totals 19 residues. Germline CDR1 reads KGHSH; CDR2 reads LQKENI. The CDR3 DNA is TGTGCCAGCTCACCATCATCGGGACAGGGACCCTACCGGAACACTGAAGCTTTCTTT. It is translated as CASSPSSGQGPYRNTEAFF.

This clone is a singleton in its sample. The rearrangement uses TRBV11-3 and TRBJ2-1; 8 bases are shared with TRBD1. Germline lookup yields CDR1 SGHNT and CDR2 YENEEA. V was pared by 3 bases and J by 7 bases, with 11 bases of the junction left unmatched. The CDR3 contains 16 residues. Written as DNA, the CDR3 is TGTGCCAGCAGCTTCGGTAGACAGGGGTTTAGAAATGAGCAGTTCTTC. This gives the protein CASSFGRQGFRNEQFF. The full variable domain, completed using reference TRBV11-3 and TRBJ2-1, is EAGVVQSPRYKIIEKKQPVAFWCNPISGHNTLYWYLQNLGQGPELLIRYENEEAVDDSQLPKDRFSAERLKGVDSTLKIQPAELGDSAVYLCASSFGRQGFRNEQFFGPGTRLTVL.

The chain has TRBV25-1 and TRBJ1-3; D uncertain. The CDR3 contains 17 residues. Germline values: CDR1 MGHDK, CDR2 SYGVNS. The V end was cut by 2 bases, the J end by 2 bases, with 16 bases between. The CDR3 loop reads CASSEGLGRGTGNTIYF. The CDR3 DNA is TGTGCCAGCAGTGAAGGATTGGGAAGAGGTACTGGAAACACCATATATTTT.

V usage is TRBV30 and J usage is TRBJ1-1, with D perhaps matching TRBD1 (5 bases). Trimming took off 5 bases at V and 7 bases at J, with 14 bases between the two ends. CDR1 and CDR2 (germline): GTSNPN, SVGIG (reference sequence). This CDR3 contains 12 residues. CDR3 protein: CAWGAPQVEAFF. Here the CDR3 DNA reads TGTGCCTGGGGGGCACCTCAAGTTGAAGCTTTCTTT.

The chain joins TRBV11-2 to TRBJ1-3; D is ambiguous. Trimming took 3 bases from V and 0 from J, leaving 12 bases between them. Looked up from germline, CDR1 is SGHAT and CDR2 is FQNNGV. The CDR3 loop spans 16 amino acids. CDR3 coding DNA: TGTGCCAGCAGCTTTGGAGGTCACAGCTCTGGAAACACCATATATTTT. It specifies CASSFGGHSSGNTIYF.

V and J are TRBV29-1 and TRBJ2-2; 12 bases are a match to TRBD1. The CDR3 covers 17 residues. The germline CDR1 and CDR2 sequences are SQVTM and ANQGSEA. Trimming cost V 4 bases and J 1 base; bases outside gene matches: 7. CDR3 region: CSVASGTGGWNTGELFF. The DNA of the CDR3 is TGCAGCGTTGCGTCTGGGACAGGGGGCTGGAACACCGGGGAGCTGTTTTTT.

CDR3 amino acids: CASSPTGGAEDTQYF. The CDR3 coding sequence is TGCGCCAGCAGCCCTACCGGGGGGGCCGAAGATACGCAGTATTTT. The chain employs TRBV4-3 and TRBJ2-3; 8 bases map to TRBD2. J was trimmed by 5 bases and V by 4 bases; bases with no gene match: 8. CDR1 LGHNA and CDR2 YSLEER come from the germline V gene. The length of the CDR3 is 15 residues.

The chain couples TRBV4-2 to TRBJ1-2; possible D gene TRBD1, 6 bases. CDR3 length: 16 amino acids. CDR1 is LGHNA and CDR2 is YNFKEQ in the germline V gene. Trimming cost V 1 base and J 5 bases, with 17 bases left between them. The CDR3 DNA reads TGTGCCAGCAGCCAAGTTAGTGACAGGTCGCGATATGGCTACACCTTC. This sequence encodes CASSQVSDRSRYGYTF.

J is TRBJ2-2 and V is TRBV12-3 or TRBV12-4; D is unclear. The V gene lost 3 bases and the J gene lost 7 bases, with 3 bases spanning the gap. The CDR3 runs 11 residues. The CDR3 is CASSLLGELFF. The CDR3 nucleotides read TGTGCCAGCAGTTTGCTCGGGGAGCTGTTTTTT.

V usage is TRBV5-6 and J usage is TRBJ2-7; perhaps TRBD1 as D (6 bases). This CDR3 is built from 18 residues. Germline-derived CDR1 and CDR2 are SGHDT and YYEEEE. V dropped 4 bases and J dropped 3 bases, with 26 bases sitting between them. The CDR3 DNA is TGTGCCAGCAGCAGCCTCCAAAACAGGGCGTCCTACCTCTACGAGCAGTACTTC. This encodes CASSSLQNRASYLYEQYF. The complete variable domain, with remaining parts taken from reference TRBV5-6 and TRBJ2-7, reads DAGVTQSPTHLIKTRGQQVTLRCSPKSGHDTVSWYQQALGQGPQFIFQYYEEEERQRGNFPDRFSGHQFPNYSSELNVNALLLGDSALYLCASSSLQNRASYLYEQYFGPGTRLTVT.

The DNA for the CDR3 is TGTGCCAGCAGCTTAGGGGGGGCCCGGAACACTGAAGCTTTCTTT. This sequence encodes CASSLGGARNTEAFF. The gene calls are TRBV7-2 and TRBJ1-1, with D possibly being TRBD1 (6 bases). The CDR3 sequence is 15 residues long. Germline CDR1 is SGHTA and CDR2 is FQGNSA. The V end was cut by 1 base, the J end by 1 base, with 10 bases between.

The chain has TRBV6-5 and TRBJ2-5; 9 bases line up with TRBD1. CDR3 length: 15 residues. CDR1 and CDR2 from the germline V gene are MNHEY and SVGAGI. V shed 7 bases and J 4 bases; nucleotides not matched to a gene: 10. This CDR3 is CASTFGGTGRETQYF. The CDR3 DNA reads TGTGCCAGCACCTTCGGAGGGACAGGGCGAGAGACCCAGTACTTC.

The V gene is TRBV27, the J gene TRBJ2-1; 8 bases are shared with TRBD2. With V trimmed by 4 bases and J by 9 bases, 11 bases remained unmatched. Germline V gene data show CDR1 as MNHEY and CDR2 as SMNVEV (reference sequence). This CDR3 spans 15 amino acids. The CDR3, as DNA: TGTGCCAGCAGTTATGAGGGACTAGTACAACGTGAGCAGTTCTTC. Protein product: CASSYEGLVQREQFF.

V and J are TRBV7-6 and TRBJ1-1; tentatively, D is TRBD1 (5 bases). V gave up 1 base and J gave up 0 bases, with 9 bases separating them. CDR1 is SGHVS, CDR2 FNYEAQ, per germline. This CDR3 has 15 residues. The CDR3 DNA reads TGTGCCAGCAGCTTAGGTGAGGGGCTGAACACTGAAGCTTTCTTT. Encoded protein: CASSLGEGLNTEAFF.

The chain carries TRBV29-1 and TRBJ1-2, with TRBD1 matching 9 bases. Germline lookup yields CDR1 SQVTM and CDR2 ANQGSEA. J lost 5 bases, V lost 7 bases, and 11 bases had no gene match. This CDR3 has 14 amino acids. CDR3 sequence (DNA): TGCAGCGCCAGTCCGGGACAGGGTGATTATGGCTACACCTTC. Residues: CSASPGQGDYGYTF.

V and J are TRBV5-1 and TRBJ2-1; D is unclear. V lost 0 bases and J lost 5, with 9 bases in between. Germline CDR1 is SGHRS and CDR2 is YFSETQ. The CDR3 runs to 14 residues. CDR3 sequence: CASSLGAGNNEQFF. The CDR3 DNA reads as TGCGCCAGCAGCTTGGGGGCTGGTAACAATGAGCAGTTCTTC. Full variable domain (outside the CDR3, taken from reference TRBV5-1 and TRBJ2-1): KAGVTQTPRYLIKTRGQQVTLSCSPISGHRSVSWYQQTPGQGLQFLFEYFSETQRNKGNFPGRFSGRQFSNSRSEMNVSTLELGDSALYLCASSLGAGNNEQFFGPGTRLTVL.

This chain connects TRBV3-1 (or the pseudogene TRBV3-2) to TRBJ1-1, with D possibly TRBD1 on 5 matching bases. The CDR3 sequence is 14 residues long. Trimming took off 1 base at V and 4 bases at J, with 10 bases between the two ends. Germline-derived CDR1 and CDR2 are LGHDT and YNNKEL (reference sequence). This CDR3 reads CASSQVWGGTEAFF. Written as DNA, the CDR3 is TGTGCCAGCAGCCAAGTATGGGGGGGCACTGAAGCTTTCTTT.

V is TRBV7-2 and J is TRBJ2-1; no definite D call. The CDR3 spans 17 residues. The V end lost 0 bases, the J end lost 7 bases, and 19 bases lay between the germline ends. Germline assignment: CDR1 SGHTA and CDR2 FQGNSA. Here the CDR3 reads CASSLAAGLKRFNEQFF. Here the CDR3 DNA reads TGTGCCAGCAGCTTAGCCGCCGGTTTAAAACGATTTAATGAGCAGTTCTTC.

The J gene is TRBJ2-5, the V gene TRBV5-1; D remains unclear. This CDR3 has 14 residues. Trimming shortened V by 0 bases and J by 5 bases, and 11 bases separated the two germline ends. CDR1 is SGHRS and CDR2 is YFSETQ in the germline V gene. CDR3 protein: CASSLESSRETQYF. For the CDR3, the DNA is TGCGCCAGCAGCTTGGAGAGTTCCAGGGAGACCCAGTACTTC.

The J gene is TRBJ1-3, the V gene TRBV5-5; D unresolved. Germline CDR1 and CDR2: SGHKS and YYEKEE (reference sequence). The CDR3 extends over 14 amino acids. Trimming removed 3 bases from V and 0 bases from J, with 7 bases in between. In nucleotides, the CDR3 is TGTGCCAGCAGCTCGGCCTTCTCTGGAAACACCATATATTTT. This gives the protein CASSSAFSGNTIYF.

This chain connects TRBV30 to TRBJ1-6; maybe TRBD1 (6 bases). CDR3 length: 16 residues. With 3 bases removed from V and 0 bases from J, the gap between germline ends came to 12 bases. Germline V gene lookup returns CDR1 GTSNPN and CDR2 SVGIG (reference sequence). The CDR3 DNA is TGTGCCTGGAGCCTAGGACAGAGCTCCTATAATTCACCCCTCCACTTT. Translating it yields CAWSLGQSSYNSPLHF.

The chain joins TRBV7-9 to TRBJ1-3; TRBD1 might be the D (5 bases). The CDR3 covers 14 residues. The germline V gene encodes CDR1 SEHNR and CDR2 FQNEAQ (reference sequence). V lost 4 bases and J 3 bases, leaving 10 bases between the germline ends. The CDR3: CASSSGSFGNTIYF. The CDR3 coding sequence is TGTGCCAGCAGCTCAGGGAGTTTTGGAAACACCATATATTTT.